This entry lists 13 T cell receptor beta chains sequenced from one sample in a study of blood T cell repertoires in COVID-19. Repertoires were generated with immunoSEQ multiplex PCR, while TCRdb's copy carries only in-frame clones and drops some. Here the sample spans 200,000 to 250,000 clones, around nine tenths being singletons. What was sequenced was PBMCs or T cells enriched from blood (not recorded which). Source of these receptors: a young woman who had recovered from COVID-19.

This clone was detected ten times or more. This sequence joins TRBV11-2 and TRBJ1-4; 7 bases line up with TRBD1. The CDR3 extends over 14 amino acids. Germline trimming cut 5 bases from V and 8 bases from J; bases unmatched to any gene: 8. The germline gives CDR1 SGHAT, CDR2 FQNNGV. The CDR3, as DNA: TGTGCCAGCAGCCGAATGACAGGGAACGAAAAACTGTTTTTT. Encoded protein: CASSRMTGNEKLFF.

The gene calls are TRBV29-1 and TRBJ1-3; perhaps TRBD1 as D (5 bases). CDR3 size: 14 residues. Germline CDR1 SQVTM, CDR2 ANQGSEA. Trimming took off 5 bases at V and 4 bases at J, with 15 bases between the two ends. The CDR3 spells CSVLINRLGNTIYF. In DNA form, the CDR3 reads TGCAGCGTTCTTATTAACAGGCTGGGAAACACCATATATTTT. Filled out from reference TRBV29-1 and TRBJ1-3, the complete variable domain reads SAVISQKPSRDICQRGTSLTIQCQVDSQVTMMFWYRQQPGQSLTLIATANQGSEATYESGFVIDKFPISRPNLTFSTLTVSNMSPEDSSIYLCSVLINRLGNTIYFGEGSWLTVV.

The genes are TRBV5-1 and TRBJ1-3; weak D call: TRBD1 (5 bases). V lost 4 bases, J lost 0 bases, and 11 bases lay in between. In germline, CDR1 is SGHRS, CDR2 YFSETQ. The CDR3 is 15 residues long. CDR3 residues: CASSATGASGNTIYF. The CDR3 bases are TGCGCCAGCAGCGCCACAGGAGCCTCTGGAAACACCATATATTTT.

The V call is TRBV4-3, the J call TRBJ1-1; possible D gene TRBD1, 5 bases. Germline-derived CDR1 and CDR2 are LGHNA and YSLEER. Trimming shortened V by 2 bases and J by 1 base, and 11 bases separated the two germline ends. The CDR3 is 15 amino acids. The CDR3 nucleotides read TGCGCCAGCAGCCAACTCCGGGGGGGGAACACTGAAGCTTTCTTT. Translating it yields CASSQLRGGNTEAFF.

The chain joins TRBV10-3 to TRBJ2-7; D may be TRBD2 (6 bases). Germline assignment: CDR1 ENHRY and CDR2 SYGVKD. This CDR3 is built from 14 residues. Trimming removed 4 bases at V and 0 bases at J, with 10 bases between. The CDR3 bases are TGTGCCATCAGTGGAATGGGGGGCTCCTACGAGCAGTACTTC. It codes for CAISGMGGSYEQYF.

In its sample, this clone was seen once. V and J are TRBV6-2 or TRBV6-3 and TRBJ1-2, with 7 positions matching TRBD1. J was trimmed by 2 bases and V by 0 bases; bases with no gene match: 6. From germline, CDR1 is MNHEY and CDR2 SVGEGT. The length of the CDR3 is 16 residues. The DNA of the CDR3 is TGTGCCAGCAGTTACTCGATTTTGGGACAGAACTATGGCTACACCTTC. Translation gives CASSYSILGQNYGYTF.

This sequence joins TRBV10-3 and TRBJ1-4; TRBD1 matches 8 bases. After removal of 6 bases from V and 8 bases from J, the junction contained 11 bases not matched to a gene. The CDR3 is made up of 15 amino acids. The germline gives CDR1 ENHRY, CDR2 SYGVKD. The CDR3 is CAISVTGGRREKLFF. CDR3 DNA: TGTGCCATCAGCGTTACAGGGGGTCGGCGGGAAAAACTGTTTTTT.

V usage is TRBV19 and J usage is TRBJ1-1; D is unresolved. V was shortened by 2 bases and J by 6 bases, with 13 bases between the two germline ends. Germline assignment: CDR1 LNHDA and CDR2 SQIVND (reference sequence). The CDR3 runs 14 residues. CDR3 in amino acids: CASSITRLSAEAFF. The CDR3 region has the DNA TGTGCCAGTAGTATAACCAGGCTTAGCGCTGAAGCTTTCTTT.

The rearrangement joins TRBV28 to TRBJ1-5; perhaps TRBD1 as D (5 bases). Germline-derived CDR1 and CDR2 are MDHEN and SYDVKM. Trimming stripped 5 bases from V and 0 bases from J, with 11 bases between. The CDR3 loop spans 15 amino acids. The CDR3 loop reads CASSAKQVSNQPQHF. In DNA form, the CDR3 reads TGTGCCAGCAGTGCCAAACAGGTTAGCAATCAGCCCCAGCATTTT.

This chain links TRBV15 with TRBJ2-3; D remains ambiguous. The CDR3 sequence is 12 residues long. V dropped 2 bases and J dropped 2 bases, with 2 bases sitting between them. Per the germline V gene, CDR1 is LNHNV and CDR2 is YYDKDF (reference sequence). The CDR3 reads CATSRHTDTQYF. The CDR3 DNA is TGTGCCACCAGCAGACACACAGATACGCAGTATTTT. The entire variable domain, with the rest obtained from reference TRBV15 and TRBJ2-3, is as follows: DAMVIQNPRYQVTQFGKPVTLSCSQTLNHNVMYWYQQKSSQAPKLLFHYYDKDFNNEADTPDNFQSRRPNTSFCFLDIRSPGLGDTAMYLCATSRHTDTQYFGPGTRLTVL.

The CDR3 sequence is CAISAARTGPFTEQYF. In DNA, the CDR3 is TGTGCCATCAGTGCCGCCCGGACAGGGCCATTCACCGAGCAGTACTTC. The V gene is TRBV10-3, the J gene TRBJ2-7; 8 nucleotides line up with TRBD1. The CDR3 contains 16 residues. V was pared by 4 bases and J by 6 bases, with 14 bases of the junction left unmatched. The germline V gene encodes CDR1 ENHRY and CDR2 SYGVKD.

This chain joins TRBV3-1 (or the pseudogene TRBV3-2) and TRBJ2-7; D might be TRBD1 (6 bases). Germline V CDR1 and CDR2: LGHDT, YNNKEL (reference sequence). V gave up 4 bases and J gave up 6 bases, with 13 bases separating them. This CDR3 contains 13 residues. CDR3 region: CASSLLQGTEQYF. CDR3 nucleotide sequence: TGTGCCAGCAGCCTACTACAGGGTACCGAGCAGTACTTC.

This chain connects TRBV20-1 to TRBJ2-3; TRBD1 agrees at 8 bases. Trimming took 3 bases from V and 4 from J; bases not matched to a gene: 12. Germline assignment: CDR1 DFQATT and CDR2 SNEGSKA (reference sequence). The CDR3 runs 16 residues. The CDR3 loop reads CSASLGTGLRADTQYF. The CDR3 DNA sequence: TGCAGTGCTAGTCTCGGGACAGGTCTTAGGGCAGATACGCAGTATTTT.